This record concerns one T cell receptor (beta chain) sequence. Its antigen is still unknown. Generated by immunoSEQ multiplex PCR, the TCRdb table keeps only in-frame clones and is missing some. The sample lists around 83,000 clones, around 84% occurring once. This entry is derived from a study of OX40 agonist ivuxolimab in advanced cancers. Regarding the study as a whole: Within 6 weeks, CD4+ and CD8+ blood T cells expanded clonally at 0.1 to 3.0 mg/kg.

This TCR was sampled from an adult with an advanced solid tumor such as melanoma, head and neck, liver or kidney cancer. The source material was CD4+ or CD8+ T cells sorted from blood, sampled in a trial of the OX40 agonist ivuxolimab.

This chain's CDR3 is CASSLPRVAGLPDTQYF. The DNA of the CDR3 is TGTGCCAGCAGCTTACCCAGGGTAGCGGGGTTACCAGATACGCAGTATTTT. The gene calls are TRBV11-1 and TRBJ2-3, with 8 bases lining up with TRBD2. From germline, CDR1 is SGHAT and CDR2 FQDESV (reference sequence). Trimming at V came to 2 bases and at J to 4 bases, leaving 11 bases not matched to a gene. CDR3 length equals 17 residues.